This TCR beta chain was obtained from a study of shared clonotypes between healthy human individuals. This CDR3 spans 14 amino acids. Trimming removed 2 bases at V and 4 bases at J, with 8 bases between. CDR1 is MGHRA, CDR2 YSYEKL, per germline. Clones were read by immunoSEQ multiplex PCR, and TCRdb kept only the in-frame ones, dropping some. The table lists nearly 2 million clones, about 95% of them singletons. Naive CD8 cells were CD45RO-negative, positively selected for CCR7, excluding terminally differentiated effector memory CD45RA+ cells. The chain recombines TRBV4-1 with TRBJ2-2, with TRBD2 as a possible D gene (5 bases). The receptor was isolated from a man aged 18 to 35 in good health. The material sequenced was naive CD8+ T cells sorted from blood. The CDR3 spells CASSQIGSTGELFF. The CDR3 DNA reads TGCGCCAGCAGCCAAATAGGGAGCACCGGGGAGCTGTTTTTT.